One and the same sample provided the 19 T cell receptor beta chains below, sequenced in a study of OX40 agonist ivuxolimab in advanced cancers. The repertoire was sequenced with immunoSEQ multiplex PCR; TCRdb's copy has only in-frame clones and lacks some. The sample has tens of thousands of clones; 89% are singletons. The material was CD4+ or CD8+ T cells sorted from blood, obtained in a trial of the OX40 agonist ivuxolimab. The source is an adult with an advanced solid tumor such as melanoma, head and neck, liver or kidney cancer.

The CDR3 here is CASSTIPMSGYGYTF. The CDR3 region has the DNA TGTGCCAGCAGCACGATCCCCATGTCGGGCTATGGCTACACCTTC. The chain employs TRBV9 and TRBJ1-2; D call uncertain. V lost 4 bases, J lost 4 bases, and 17 bases lay in between. CDR3 length equals 15 residues. The V gene's germline CDR1 is SGDLS and CDR2 YYNGEE.

The rearrangement joins TRBV7-9 to TRBJ1-2; 9 bases are shared with TRBD1. Trimming cost V 4 bases and J 0 bases; bases outside gene matches: 12. CDR3 length: 18 residues. From germline, CDR1 is SEHNR and CDR2 FQNEAQ (reference sequence). The CDR3 DNA follows: TGTGCCAGCAGCTCAGGGACAGGGTACGACGCAGCTAACTATGGCTACACCTTC. Its protein is CASSSGTGYDAANYGYTF. The entire variable domain, with the rest obtained from reference TRBV7-9 and TRBJ1-2, is as follows: DTGVSQNPRHKITKRGQNVTFRCDPISEHNRLYWYRQTLGQGPEFLTYFQNEAQLEKSRLLSDRFSAERPKGSFSTLEIQRTEQGDSAMYLCASSSGTGYDAANYGYTFGSGTRLTVV.

This chain links TRBV29-1 with TRBJ2-3; 7 bases line up with TRBD2. The CDR3 is 15 amino acids. Germline-derived CDR1 and CDR2 are SQVTM and ANQGSEA. The V and J ends lost 2 bases and 2 bases, in that order; junction bases with no gene match: 7. The CDR3 protein is CSVEKRGEHTDTQYF. The CDR3 bases are TGCAGCGTTGAAAAGCGGGGCGAACACACAGATACGCAGTATTTT.

The chain joins TRBV4-1 to TRBJ2-5, with 8 bases aligning to TRBD1. CDR3 size: 15 residues. Germline V gene lookup returns CDR1 MGHRA and CDR2 YSYEKL. The V and J ends lost 1 base and 5 bases, in that order; junction bases with no gene match: 6. CDR3 protein: CASSQAPTGGETQYF. The CDR3 region has the DNA TGCGCCAGCAGCCAAGCCCCAACAGGGGGGGAGACCCAGTACTTC.

This clone was seen a single time. This chain connects TRBV10-2 to TRBJ2-7; D remains unclear. The V gene's germline CDR1 is WSHSY and CDR2 SAAADI. CDR3 length: 13 amino acids. The V and J ends lost 2 bases and 5 bases respectively, with 10 bases between them. The CDR3 loop reads CASSEGVGNEQYF. The CDR3 DNA follows: TGCGCCAGCAGTGAGGGGGTGGGAAACGAGCAGTACTTC.

The chain is built from TRBV19 and TRBJ2-7; possible D gene TRBD2, 5 bases. V shed 11 bases and J shed 3 bases, with 5 bases lying between them. The germline V gene has CDR1 LNHDA and CDR2 SQIVND (reference sequence). The CDR3 spans 9 residues. The CDR3 nucleotides read TGTGCCGCGGGCTACGAGCAGTACTTC. Residues: CAAGYEQYF.

V usage is TRBV28 and J usage is TRBJ1-2; D is ambiguous. V was shortened by 5 bases and J by 9 bases, with 16 bases between the two germline ends. Looked up from germline, CDR1 is MDHEN and CDR2 is SYDVKM. The CDR3 runs 13 residues. The DNA for the CDR3 is TGTGCCAGCAGTCTTGGACTCACCCTGAGCTACACCTTC. Amino acids: CASSLGLTLSYTF.

The chain is built from TRBV29-1 and TRBJ2-7, with 12 bases lining up with TRBD2. V was clipped by 4 bases and J by 10 bases; unmatched bases: 5. This CDR3 is 12 amino acids long. In germline, CDR1 is SQVTM, CDR2 ANQGSEA. CDR3 loop: CSVVTSGSYQYF. The CDR3 DNA sequence: TGCAGCGTTGTGACTAGCGGGAGCTATCAGTACTTC.

This chain links TRBV28 with TRBJ1-1; 11 nucleotides line up with TRBD1. The CDR3 is made up of 16 amino acids. J lost 0 bases, V lost 4 bases, and 4 bases had no gene match. The germline V gene encodes CDR1 MDHEN and CDR2 SYDVKM. Written as DNA, the CDR3 is TGTGCCAGCAGTTCGGGGACAGGGGGGATGAACACTGAAGCTTTCTTT. It codes for CASSSGTGGMNTEAFF.

The rearrangement uses TRBV15 and TRBJ2-5, with 11 bases fitting TRBD2. V gave up 8 bases and J gave up 3 bases; unmatched junction bases: 14. This CDR3 has 17 residues. Germline values: CDR1 LNHNV, CDR2 YYDKDF (reference sequence). The CDR3 DNA reads as TGTGCCACCGGTAAAAGGGGACTGGGACTAGCGGAAGAGACCCAGTACTTC. Protein: CATGKRGLGLAEETQYF.

This clone was seen only once. V and J are TRBV4-2 and TRBJ2-3; weak D call: TRBD2 (6 bases). The ends were cut back, 4 bases at V and 1 base at J, with 21 bases in the middle. This CDR3 contains 18 residues. From germline, CDR1 is LGHNA and CDR2 YNFKEQ. The DNA of the CDR3 is TGTGCCAGCAGCCCATACCCGCCCGGGAGAGAGGGCACAGATACGCAGTATTTT. Translating gives CASSPYPPGREGTDTQYF.

This rearrangement joins TRBV5-8 to TRBJ2-3; D gene unclear. Per germline, CDR1 SGHTS and CDR2 YDEGEE. The CDR3 has 16 amino acids. Deletions cut 4 bases from V and 3 bases from J, with 18 bases between. The CDR3 nucleotides are TGTGCCAGCAGCCCCTCCTCGCCTGGGCAGACAGATACGCAGTATTTT. Amino acids: CASSPSSPGQTDTQYF.

V usage is TRBV13 and J usage is TRBJ1-1, with 11 nucleotides matching TRBD1. This CDR3 is built from 14 residues. Losses at the gene ends were 8 bases for V and 1 base for J; bases not matched to a gene: 3. Germline CDR1 is PRHDT and CDR2 is FYEKMQ (reference sequence). CDR3 region: CASGGQGENTEAFF. CDR3 coding DNA: TGTGCCAGCGGGGGACAGGGGGAGAACACTGAAGCTTTCTTT.

This clone was seen just once. DNA for the CDR3: TGTGCCAGCAGCTATAGGGGGCAATCAGGAGGCTACACCTTC. It translates to CASSYRGQSGGYTF. The chain couples TRBV5-5 to TRBJ1-2, with 7 nucleotides matching TRBD1. The CDR3 is 14 amino acids. The germline CDR1 and CDR2 sequences are SGHKS and YYEKEE (reference sequence). The V gene end was trimmed by 3 bases and the J gene end by 8 bases; junction bases not matched to a gene: 10.

A single count supports this clone. A read error may produce the germline difference seen at one junction end. V and J are TRBV6-1 and TRBJ2-3, with 7 bases matching TRBD2. CDR1 is MNHNS, CDR2 SASEGT, per germline. This CDR3 region has 14 residues. The CDR3 bases are TGTGCCGGCAGCCTCGGACTAGTTGCAGATACGCAGTATTTT. Residues: CAGSLGLVADTQYF.

This rearrangement joins TRBV30 to TRBJ2-3; 7 positions agree with TRBD1. Germline V CDR1 and CDR2: GTSNPN, SVGIG (reference sequence). The CDR3 is made up of 14 amino acids. J was trimmed by 2 bases and V by 7 bases; bases with no gene match: 9. CDR3 sequence reads: CASMEGGFTDTQYF. The CDR3 DNA follows: TGTGCCTCGATGGAAGGGGGCTTCACAGATACGCAGTATTTT.

V and J are TRBV7-6 and TRBJ1-1; tentatively, D is TRBD1 (6 bases). CDR3 length equals 14 residues. Germline-derived CDR1 and CDR2 are SGHVS and FNYEAQ. Trimming pared 5 bases from V and 5 bases from J, leaving 15 bases between. This CDR3 reads CASSKFAGATEAFF. CDR3 bases: TGTGCCAGCAGCAAATTCGCGGGGGCAACTGAAGCTTTCTTT.

Points on this clone: The identical CDR3 is also encoded by other nucleotide sequences in the sample. The rearrangement uses TRBV28 and TRBJ2-3, with D hard to call. The length of the CDR3 is 14 residues. V lost 2 bases, J lost 3 bases, and 9 bases lay in between. Germline V lookup: CDR1 MDHEN, CDR2 SYDVKM. The chain's CDR3 is CASSLLESTDTQYF. CDR3 nucleotide sequence: TGTGCCAGCAGTTTACTAGAATCAACAGATACGCAGTATTTT.

CDR3 in amino acids: CASSISRTGFHGYTF. For the CDR3, the DNA is TGTGCCAGTAGTATCTCGCGGACAGGGTTTCATGGCTACACCTTC. This sequence joins TRBV19 and TRBJ1-2, with 8 bases matching TRBD1. This CDR3 spans 15 amino acids. Looked up from germline, CDR1 is LNHDA and CDR2 is SQIVND (reference sequence). Trimming cost V 3 bases and J 6 bases; bases outside gene matches: 9.